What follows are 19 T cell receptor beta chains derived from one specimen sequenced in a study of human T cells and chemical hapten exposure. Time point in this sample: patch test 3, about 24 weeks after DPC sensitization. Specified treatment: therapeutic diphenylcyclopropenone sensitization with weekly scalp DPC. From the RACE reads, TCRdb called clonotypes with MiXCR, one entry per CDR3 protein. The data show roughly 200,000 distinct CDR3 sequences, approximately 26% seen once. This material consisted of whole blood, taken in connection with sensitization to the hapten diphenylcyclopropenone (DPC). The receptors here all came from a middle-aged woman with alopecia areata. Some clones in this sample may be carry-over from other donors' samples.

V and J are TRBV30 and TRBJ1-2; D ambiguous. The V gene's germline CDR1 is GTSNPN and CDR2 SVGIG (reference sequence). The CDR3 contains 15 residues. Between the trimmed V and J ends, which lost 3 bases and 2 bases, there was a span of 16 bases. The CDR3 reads CAWRFGGTGNYGYTF. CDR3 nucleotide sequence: TGTGCCTGGAGATTCGGCGGCACGGGAAACTATGGCTACACCTTC.

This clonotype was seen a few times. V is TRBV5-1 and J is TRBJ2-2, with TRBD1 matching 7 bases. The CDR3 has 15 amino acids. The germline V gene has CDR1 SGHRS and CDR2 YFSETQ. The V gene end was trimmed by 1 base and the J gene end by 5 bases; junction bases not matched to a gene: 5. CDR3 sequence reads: CASSLTGAGTGELFF. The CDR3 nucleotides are TGCGCCAGCAGCTTGACAGGGGCTGGGACCGGGGAGCTGTTTTTT.

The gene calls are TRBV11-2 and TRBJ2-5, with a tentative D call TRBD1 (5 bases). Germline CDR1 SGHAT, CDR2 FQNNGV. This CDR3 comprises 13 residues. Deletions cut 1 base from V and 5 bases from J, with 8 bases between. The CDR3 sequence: CASSLAGIETQYF. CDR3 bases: TGTGCCAGCAGCTTAGCAGGGATCGAGACCCAGTACTTC.

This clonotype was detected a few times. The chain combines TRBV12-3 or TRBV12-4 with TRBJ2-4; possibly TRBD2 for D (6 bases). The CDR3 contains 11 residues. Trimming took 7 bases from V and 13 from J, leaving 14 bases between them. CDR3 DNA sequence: TGTGCCAGCACCTTCCAACGGGAGCAGTACTTC. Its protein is CASTFQREQYF.

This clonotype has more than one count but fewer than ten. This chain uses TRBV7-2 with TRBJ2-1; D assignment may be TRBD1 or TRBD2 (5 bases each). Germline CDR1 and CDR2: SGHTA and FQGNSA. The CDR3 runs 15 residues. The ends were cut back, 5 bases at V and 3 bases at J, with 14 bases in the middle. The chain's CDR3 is CASSPTGRHYNEQFF. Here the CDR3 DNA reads TGTGCCAGCAGCCCCACGGGACGCCACTACAATGAGCAGTTCTTC.

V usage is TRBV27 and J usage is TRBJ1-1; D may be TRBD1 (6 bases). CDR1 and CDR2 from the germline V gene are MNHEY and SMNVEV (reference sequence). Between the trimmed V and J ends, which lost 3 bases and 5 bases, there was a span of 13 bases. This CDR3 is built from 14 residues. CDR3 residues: CASSLQGRVTEAFF. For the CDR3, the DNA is TGTGCCAGCAGTTTGCAGGGGAGGGTAACTGAAGCTTTCTTT.

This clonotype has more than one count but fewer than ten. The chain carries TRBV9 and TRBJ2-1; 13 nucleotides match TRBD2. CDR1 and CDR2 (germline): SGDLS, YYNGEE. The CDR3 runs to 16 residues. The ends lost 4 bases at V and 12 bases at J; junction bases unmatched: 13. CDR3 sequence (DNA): TGTGCCAGCAGCATCGAAGTGACTAGCGGGAGGTTCGGGCAGTTCTTC. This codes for CASSIEVTSGRFGQFF.

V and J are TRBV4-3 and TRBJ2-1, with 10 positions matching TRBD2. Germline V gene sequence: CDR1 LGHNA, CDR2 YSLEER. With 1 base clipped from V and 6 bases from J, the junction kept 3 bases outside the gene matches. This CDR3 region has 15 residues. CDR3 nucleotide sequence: TGCGCCAGCAGCCAAGGGACTAGCGGTCGCAATGAGCAGTTCTTC. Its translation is CASSQGTSGRNEQFF.

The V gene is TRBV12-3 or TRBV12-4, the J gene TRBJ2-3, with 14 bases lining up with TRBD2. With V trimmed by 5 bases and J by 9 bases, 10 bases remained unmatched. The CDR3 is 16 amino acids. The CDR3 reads CASSPRLAGGSETQYF. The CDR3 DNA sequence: TGTGCCAGCAGTCCGCGACTAGCGGGAGGGTCTGAGACGCAGTATTTT.

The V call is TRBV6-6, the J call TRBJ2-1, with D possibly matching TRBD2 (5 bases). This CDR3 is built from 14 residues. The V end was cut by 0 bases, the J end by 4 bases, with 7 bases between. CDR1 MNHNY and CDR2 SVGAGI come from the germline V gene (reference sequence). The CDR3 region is CASSYSRVYNEQFF. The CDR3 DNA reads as TGTGCCAGCAGTTACTCGCGGGTGTACAATGAGCAGTTCTTC.

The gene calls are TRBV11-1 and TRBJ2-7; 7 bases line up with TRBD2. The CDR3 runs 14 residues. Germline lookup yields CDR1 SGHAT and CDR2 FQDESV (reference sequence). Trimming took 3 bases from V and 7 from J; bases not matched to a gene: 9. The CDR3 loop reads CASSFHGTTGEQYF. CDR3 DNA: TGTGCCAGCAGCTTCCACGGGACTACGGGAGAGCAGTACTTC.

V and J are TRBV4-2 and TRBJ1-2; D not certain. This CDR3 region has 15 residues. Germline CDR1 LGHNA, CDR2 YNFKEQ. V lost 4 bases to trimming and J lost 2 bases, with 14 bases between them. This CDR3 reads CASSRDYPGNYGYTF. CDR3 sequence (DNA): TGTGCCAGCAGCCGAGACTATCCAGGAAACTATGGCTACACCTTC.

CDR3 in amino acids: CASSARLNSYEQYF. In nucleotides, the CDR3 is TGTGCCAGCAGTGCACGACTTAACTCCTACGAGCAGTACTTC. The chain couples TRBV28 to TRBJ2-7, with no clear D. The CDR3 consists of 14 residues. Germline assignment: CDR1 MDHEN and CDR2 SYDVKM. Trimming took 5 bases from V and 0 from J, leaving 11 bases between them.

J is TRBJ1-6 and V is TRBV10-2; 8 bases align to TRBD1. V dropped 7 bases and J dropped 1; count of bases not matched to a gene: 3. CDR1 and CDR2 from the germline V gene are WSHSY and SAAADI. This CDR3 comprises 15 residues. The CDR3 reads CASMNRGSYNSPLHF. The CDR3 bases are TGCGCCAGCATGAACAGGGGGTCCTATAATTCACCCCTCCACTTT.

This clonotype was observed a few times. For the CDR3, the DNA is TGCAGTGCTACCCAAGGAACCGAGCAGTACTTC. Protein sequence: CSATQGTEQYF. V is TRBV20-1 and J is TRBJ2-7; D is unresolved. Trimming removed 4 bases from V and 6 bases from J, with 10 bases in between. Germline CDR1 reads DFQATT; CDR2 reads SNEGSKA (reference sequence). The CDR3 is made up of 11 amino acids.

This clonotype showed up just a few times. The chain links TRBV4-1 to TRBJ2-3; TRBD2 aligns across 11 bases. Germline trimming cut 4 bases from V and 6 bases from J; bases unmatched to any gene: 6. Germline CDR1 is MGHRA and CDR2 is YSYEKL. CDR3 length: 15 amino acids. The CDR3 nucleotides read TGCGCCAGCAGCCCCCTAGCGGGAGGAAGCGATACGCAGTATTTT. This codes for CASSPLAGGSDTQYF.

This CDR3 is CSAGTGAYEQYF. CDR3 nucleotides: TGCAGTGCTGGGACCGGGGCCTACGAGCAGTACTTC. The gene calls are TRBV20-1 and TRBJ2-7; D may match TRBD1 or TRBD2 (5 bases each). The germline CDR1 and CDR2 sequences are DFQATT and SNEGSKA (reference sequence). The V end was cut by 5 bases, the J end by 2 bases, with 10 bases between. There are 12 residues in the CDR3.

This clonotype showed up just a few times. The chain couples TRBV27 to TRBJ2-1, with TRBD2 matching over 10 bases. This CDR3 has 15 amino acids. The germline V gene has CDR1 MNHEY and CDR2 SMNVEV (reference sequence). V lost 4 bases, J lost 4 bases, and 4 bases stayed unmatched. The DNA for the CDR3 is TGTGCCAGCAGTTCCATAGCGGGAGGTTACAATGAGCAGTTCTTC. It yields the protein CASSSIAGGYNEQFF.

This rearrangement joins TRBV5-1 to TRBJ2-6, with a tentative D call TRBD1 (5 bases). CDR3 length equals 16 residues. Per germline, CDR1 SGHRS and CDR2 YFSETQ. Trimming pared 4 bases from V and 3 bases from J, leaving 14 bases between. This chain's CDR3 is CASSPDNFNGANVLTF. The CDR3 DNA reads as TGCGCCAGCAGCCCGGACAATTTCAATGGGGCCAACGTCCTGACTTTC.